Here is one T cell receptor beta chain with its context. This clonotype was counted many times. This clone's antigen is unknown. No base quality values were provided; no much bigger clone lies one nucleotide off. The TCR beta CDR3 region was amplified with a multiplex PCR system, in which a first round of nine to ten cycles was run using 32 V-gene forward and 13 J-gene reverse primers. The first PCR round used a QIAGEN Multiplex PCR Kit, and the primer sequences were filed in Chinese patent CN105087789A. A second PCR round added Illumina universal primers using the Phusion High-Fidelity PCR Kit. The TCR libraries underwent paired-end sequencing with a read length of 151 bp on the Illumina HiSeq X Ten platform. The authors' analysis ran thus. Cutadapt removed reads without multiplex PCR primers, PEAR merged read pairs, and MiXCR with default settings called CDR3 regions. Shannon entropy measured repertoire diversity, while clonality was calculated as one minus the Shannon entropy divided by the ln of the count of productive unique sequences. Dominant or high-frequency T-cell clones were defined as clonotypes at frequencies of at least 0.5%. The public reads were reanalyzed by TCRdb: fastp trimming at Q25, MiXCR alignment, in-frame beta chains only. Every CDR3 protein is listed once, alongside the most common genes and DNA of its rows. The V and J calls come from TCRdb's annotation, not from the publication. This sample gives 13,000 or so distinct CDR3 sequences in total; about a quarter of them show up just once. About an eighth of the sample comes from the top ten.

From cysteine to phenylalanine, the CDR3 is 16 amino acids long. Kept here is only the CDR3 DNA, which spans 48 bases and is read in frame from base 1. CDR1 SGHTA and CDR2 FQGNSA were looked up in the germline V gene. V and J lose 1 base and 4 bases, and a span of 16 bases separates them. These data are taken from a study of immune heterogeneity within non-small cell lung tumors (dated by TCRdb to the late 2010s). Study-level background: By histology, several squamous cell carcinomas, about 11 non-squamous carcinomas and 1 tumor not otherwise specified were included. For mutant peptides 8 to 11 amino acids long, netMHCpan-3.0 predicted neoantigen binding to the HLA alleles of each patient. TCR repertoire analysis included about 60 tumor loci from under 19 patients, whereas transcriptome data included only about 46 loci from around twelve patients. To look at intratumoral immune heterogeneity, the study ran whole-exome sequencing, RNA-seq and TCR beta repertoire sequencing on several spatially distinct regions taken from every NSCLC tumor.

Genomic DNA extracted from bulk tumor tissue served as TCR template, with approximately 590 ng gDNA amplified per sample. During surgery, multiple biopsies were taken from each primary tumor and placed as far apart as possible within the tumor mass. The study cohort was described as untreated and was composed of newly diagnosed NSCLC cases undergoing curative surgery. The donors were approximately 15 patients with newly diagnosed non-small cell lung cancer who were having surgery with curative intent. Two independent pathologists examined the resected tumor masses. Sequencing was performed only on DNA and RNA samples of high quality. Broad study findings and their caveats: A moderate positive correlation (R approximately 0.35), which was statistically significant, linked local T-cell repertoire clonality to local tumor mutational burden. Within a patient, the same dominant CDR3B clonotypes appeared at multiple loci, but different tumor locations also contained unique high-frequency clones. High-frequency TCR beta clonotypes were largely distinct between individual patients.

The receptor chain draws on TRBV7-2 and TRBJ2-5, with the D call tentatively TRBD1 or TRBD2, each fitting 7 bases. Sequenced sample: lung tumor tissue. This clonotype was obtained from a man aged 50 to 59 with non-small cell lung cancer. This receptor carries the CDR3 CASSLEGRGGSETQYF. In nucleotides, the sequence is TGTGCCAGCAGCTTAGAAGGCAGGGGGGGGTCAGAGACCCAGTACTTC.